This T cell receptor beta chain is drawn from a study of cytomegalovirus exposure and HLA in healthy donors. The study's findings and limits: It was about 180 TCR beta chains that were listed as cytomegalovirus-associated. Later on, an analysis showed TCR association rates differing by HLA locus, with DRB1 the most and HLA-C the fewest. Later analysis associated a missense DCLRE1C variant with TCR beta V- and J-gene trimming. Among donors in an Asian-associated ancestry cluster, a later analysis reportedly found fewer N-insertions than the approximately 670-donor mean.

Trimming at V came to 4 bases and at J to 2 bases, leaving 2 bases not matched to a gene. CDR1 is SGHTA and CDR2 is FQGNSA in the germline V gene. This CDR3 comprises 14 residues. Of note for this clone: Its antigen is unidentified.

PCR primers comprised 60 Vbeta and 13 Jbeta primers. The data were produced by immunoSEQ multiplex PCR, yet TCRdb's version contains in-frame clones alone and is incomplete. This repertoire shows some 80,000 clones, approximately 67% found once; its top ten account for 3.5% to 4.5%. The rearrangement links TRBV7-2 to TRBJ2-7; TRBD1 matches 10 bases. This clonotype originated in a male donor in good health and CMV-seropositive. Material for sequencing was PBMCs. The CDR3 coding sequence is TGTGCCAGCAGCTGGGGACAGGGGCCCTACGAGCAGTACTTC. Translation gives CASSWGQGPYEQYF.